One and the same sample provided the 17 T cell receptor beta chains below, sequenced in a study of T-cell memory formation after mild COVID-19. TCRdb re-called the 5' RACE reads through MiXCR, storing one row per CDR3 protein. The sample contains more than 100,000 distinct CDR3 sequences, approximately 6.3% of which appear only once. The sequencing input was PBMCs or a T cell subset sorted from them (not recorded which). The receptors derive from an adult woman who had mild COVID-19 (a few samples of this study predate the infection). Cell type and time point are not known.

This clonotype has more than one count but fewer than ten. This chain connects TRBV2 to TRBJ1-2; 7 nucleotides agree with TRBD1. Trimming cost V 6 bases and J 1 base; bases outside gene matches: 5. The CDR3 is 14 amino acids. Germline CDR1 is SNHLY and CDR2 is FYNNEI. The CDR3 region is CASRQGQSNYGYTF. The DNA of the CDR3 is TGTGCCAGCAGACAGGGACAGAGTAACTATGGCTACACCTTC.

This clonotype was detected many times. The rearrangement joins TRBV29-1 to TRBJ1-2; no definite D call. The germline gives CDR1 SQVTM, CDR2 ANQGSEA. V dropped 3 bases and J dropped 5 bases, with 10 bases sitting between them. There are 12 residues in the CDR3. The CDR3 is CSVDDGKYGYTF. The CDR3 bases are TGCAGCGTTGATGACGGGAAGTATGGCTACACCTTC.

The rearrangement uses TRBV25-1 and TRBJ2-4, with no clear D. From germline, CDR1 is MGHDK and CDR2 SYGVNS. This CDR3 is built from 14 residues. Trimming took off 5 bases at V and 7 bases at J, with 15 bases between the two ends. This CDR3 reads CASSRSGGGNIQYF. The DNA of the CDR3 is TGTGCCAGCAGTCGTTCGGGTGGCGGTAACATTCAGTACTTC.

This clonotype was recorded at least ten times. The chain combines TRBV20-1 with TRBJ2-7; D is unresolved. Trimming left V 5 bases short and J 3 bases short, with 5 bases between. Germline-derived CDR1 and CDR2 are DFQATT and SNEGSKA (reference sequence). This CDR3 has 10 amino acids. As DNA, the CDR3 is TGCAGTGCTGCCGTCTACGAGCAGTACTTC. Protein sequence: CSAAVYEQYF.

Only a few counts were recorded for this clonotype. This chain uses TRBV7-3 with TRBJ2-6; a possible D gene is TRBD2 (6 bases). CDR1 is SGHTA and CDR2 is FQGTGA in the germline V gene. Trimming pared 1 base from V and 0 bases from J, leaving 13 bases between. The CDR3 runs to 18 residues. In DNA form, the CDR3 reads TGTGCCAGCAGCTTAAATCCGGGAGTCGGCTCTGGGGCCAACGTCCTGACTTTC. Residues: CASSLNPGVGSGANVLTF. The full variable domain, rest sourced from reference TRBV7-3 and TRBJ2-6, is GAGVSQTPSNKVTEKGKYVELRCDPISGHTALYWYRQSLGQGPEFLIYFQGTGAADDSGLPNDRFFAVRPEGSVSTLKIQRTERGDSAVYLCASSLNPGVGSGANVLTFGAGSRLTVL.

This clonotype was recorded at least ten times. The V call is TRBV10-3, the J call TRBJ2-1, with D possibly matching TRBD2 (5 bases). CDR1 is ENHRY, CDR2 SYGVKD, per germline. V lost 0 bases and J 5 bases, leaving 8 bases between the germline ends. The CDR3 covers 14 residues. CDR3 protein: CAISESGADNEQFF. The CDR3 DNA sequence: TGTGCCATCAGTGAGTCTGGAGCGGACAATGAGCAGTTCTTC.

This chain joins TRBV24-1 and TRBJ2-1; a weak D match, TRBD1 (6 bases). Trimming removed 6 bases at V and 4 bases at J, with 15 bases between. Looked up from germline, CDR1 is KGHDR and CDR2 is SFDVKD. The CDR3 loop spans 15 amino acids. Here the CDR3 reads CATSQGGRLYNEQFF. CDR3 DNA: TGTGCCACCAGTCAAGGGGGTCGTCTGTACAATGAGCAGTTCTTC.

This clonotype has at least ten counts. The CDR3 coding sequence is TGCGCCAGCAGCGAAACAGGGGCGGTGGACTATGGCTACACCTTC. Translated: CASSETGAVDYGYTF. The chain is built from TRBV5-1 and TRBJ1-2; 7 positions agree with TRBD1. This CDR3 spans 15 amino acids. Germline CDR1 is SGHRS and CDR2 is YFSETQ. V shed 4 bases and J 3 bases; nucleotides not matched to a gene: 9.

This clonotype was seen more than once but under ten times. The chain couples TRBV4-2 to TRBJ1-6, with D possibly TRBD1 on 5 matching bases. Trimming took off 0 bases at V and 6 bases at J, with 9 bases between the two ends. The CDR3 runs 15 residues. Germline V CDR1 and CDR2: LGHNA, YNFKEQ. CDR3 in amino acids: CASSQDRVGNSPLHF. The CDR3 DNA follows: TGTGCCAGCAGCCAAGACAGGGTCGGTAATTCACCCCTCCACTTT.

The chain uses TRBV19 and TRBJ2-5, with 8 bases lining up with TRBD1. The germline V gene has CDR1 LNHDA and CDR2 SQIVND (reference sequence). The CDR3 loop spans 16 amino acids. Losses at the gene ends were 4 bases for V and 4 bases for J; bases not matched to a gene: 11. The DNA of the CDR3 is TGTGCCAGTAGTACCCGGACAGGGTGGGGCGGAGAGACCCAGTACTTC. Translation gives CASSTRTGWGGETQYF.

The rearrangement joins TRBV20-1 to TRBJ2-1; 9 nucleotides line up with TRBD2. The CDR3 runs to 15 residues. From germline, CDR1 is DFQATT and CDR2 SNEGSKA (reference sequence). Unmatched junction bases numbered 3, after V lost 1 base and J lost 2 bases. This CDR3 is CSARGTSETYNEQFF. The DNA of the CDR3 is TGCAGTGCTAGAGGGACTAGCGAGACCTACAATGAGCAGTTCTTC.

This clonotype was counted only a few times. The rearrangement links TRBV5-1 to TRBJ2-2; 8 bases fit TRBD1. Germline-derived CDR1 and CDR2 are SGHRS and YFSETQ. The ends lost 6 bases at V and 0 bases at J; junction bases unmatched: 4. The CDR3 has 15 residues. CDR3 region: CASTQGQANTGELFF. The CDR3 DNA sequence: TGCGCCAGCACTCAGGGACAGGCGAACACCGGGGAGCTGTTTTTT. Based on the CDR3 plus reference TRBV5-1 and TRBJ2-2, the full variable domain is KAGVTQTPRYLIKTRGQQVTLSCSPISGHRSVSWYQQTPGQGLQFLFEYFSETQRNKGNFPGRFSGRQFSNSRSEMNVSTLELGDSALYLCASTQGQANTGELFFGEGSRLTVL.

In the case of this clonotype: A much larger clone lies one base from this, so it may be a read error. This chain links TRBV5-1 with TRBJ2-3; possible D gene TRBD2, 6 bases. The CDR3 loop spans 17 amino acids. Deletions cut 3 bases from V and 6 bases from J, with 23 bases between. The germline V gene has CDR1 SGHRS and CDR2 YFSETQ. The CDR3 sequence is CASSSQPGAGTTDTQYF. The CDR3 DNA reads as TGCGCCAGCAGCTCCCAACCGGGTGCGGGAACTACTGATACGCAGTATTTT.

This clonotype was recorded at least ten times. The chain employs TRBV27 and TRBJ2-3; no clear D gene. Trimming shortened V by 5 bases and J by 3 bases, and 12 bases separated the two germline ends. Germline V lookup: CDR1 MNHEY, CDR2 SMNVEV (reference sequence). This CDR3 comprises 14 residues. In DNA, the CDR3 is TGTGCCAGCAGTCGAATCCAGTATACAGATACGCAGTATTTT. This sequence encodes CASSRIQYTDTQYF.

This clonotype has a handful of counts. One end of the junction does not line up with germline, which may come from a read error. The chain links TRBV7-7 to TRBJ2-3, with 8 bases identical to TRBD1. The CDR3 sequence is 16 residues long. The germline gives CDR1 SSHAT, CDR2 FNYEAQ (reference sequence). The CDR3 nucleotides read TGTGCTAGCAGCCCAGGACAGGGTCGGAGCACAGATACGCAGTATTTT. Residues: CASSPGQGRSTDTQYF.

This chain links TRBV4-1 with TRBJ1-2, with TRBD1 matching 10 bases. Germline lookup yields CDR1 MGHRA and CDR2 YSYEKL. V lost 0 bases and J lost 7; bases outside the gene matches: 8. The CDR3 spans 16 residues. The DNA for the CDR3 is TGCGCCAGCAGCCAAGACGGACCGGGACAGGGGTTTGGCTACACCTTC. Translating it yields CASSQDGPGQGFGYTF.

In this sample, this clonotype turned up a few times. The chain employs TRBV18 and TRBJ2-5, with 12 bases that match TRBD2. The junction had 1 base not matched to a gene; V was cut back by 4 bases and J by 1 base. The CDR3 has 15 amino acids. Germline-derived CDR1 and CDR2 are KGHSH and LQKENI. CDR3 in DNA: TGTGCCAGCTCACGACTAGCGGGAGTCCAAGAGACCCAGTACTTC. Translation: CASSRLAGVQETQYF.